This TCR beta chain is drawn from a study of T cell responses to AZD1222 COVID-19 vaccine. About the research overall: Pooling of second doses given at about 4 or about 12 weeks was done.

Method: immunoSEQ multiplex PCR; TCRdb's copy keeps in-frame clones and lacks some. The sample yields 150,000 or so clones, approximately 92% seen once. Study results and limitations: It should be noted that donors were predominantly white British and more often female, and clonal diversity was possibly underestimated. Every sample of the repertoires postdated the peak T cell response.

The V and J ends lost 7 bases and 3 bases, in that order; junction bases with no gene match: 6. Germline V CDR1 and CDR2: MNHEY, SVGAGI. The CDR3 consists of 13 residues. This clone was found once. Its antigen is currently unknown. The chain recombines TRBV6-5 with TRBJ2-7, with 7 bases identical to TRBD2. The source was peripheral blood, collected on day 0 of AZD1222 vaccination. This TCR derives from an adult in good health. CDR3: CASIPTGGYEQYF. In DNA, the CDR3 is TGTGCCAGCATTCCCACGGGGGGCTACGAGCAGTACTTC.